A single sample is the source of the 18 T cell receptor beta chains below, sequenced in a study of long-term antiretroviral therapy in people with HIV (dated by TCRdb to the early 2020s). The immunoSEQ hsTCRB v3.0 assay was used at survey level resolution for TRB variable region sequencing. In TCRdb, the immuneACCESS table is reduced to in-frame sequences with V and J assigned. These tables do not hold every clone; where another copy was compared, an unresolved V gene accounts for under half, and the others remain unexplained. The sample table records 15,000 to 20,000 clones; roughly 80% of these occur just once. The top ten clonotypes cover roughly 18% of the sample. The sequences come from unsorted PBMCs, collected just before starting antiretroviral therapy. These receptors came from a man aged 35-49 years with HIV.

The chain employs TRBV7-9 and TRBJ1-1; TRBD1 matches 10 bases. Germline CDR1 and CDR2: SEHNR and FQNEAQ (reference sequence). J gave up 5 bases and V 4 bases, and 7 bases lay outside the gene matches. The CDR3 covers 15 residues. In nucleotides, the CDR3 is TGTGCCAGCAGCTCACCCGGACAGGGGGTTACTGAAGCTTTCTTT. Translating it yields CASSSPGQGVTEAFF.

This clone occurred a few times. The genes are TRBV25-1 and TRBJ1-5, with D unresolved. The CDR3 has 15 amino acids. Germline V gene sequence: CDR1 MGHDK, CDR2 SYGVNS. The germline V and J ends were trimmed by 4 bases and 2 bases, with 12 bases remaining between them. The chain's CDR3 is CASSVGDGGNQPQHF. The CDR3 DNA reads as TGTGCCAGCAGTGTGGGAGACGGGGGCAATCAGCCCCAGCATTTT.

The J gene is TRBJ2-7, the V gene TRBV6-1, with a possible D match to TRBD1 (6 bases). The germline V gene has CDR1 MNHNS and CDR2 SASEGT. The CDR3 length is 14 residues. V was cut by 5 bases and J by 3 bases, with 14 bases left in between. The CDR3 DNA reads TGTGCCAGCAGTCCCGGGACACGGGGCTACGAGCAGTACTTC. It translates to CASSPGTRGYEQYF.

In nucleotides, the CDR3 is TGCGCCAGCAGCTTGTGGGTGTTCTCAAGCGAGCGACTAAAAAGGAACACCGGGGAGCTGTTTTTT. This translates into CASSLWVFSSERLKRNTGELFF. V gene TRBV5-1 combines with J gene TRBJ2-2; perhaps TRBD2 as D (5 bases). Trimming removed 1 base from V and 1 base from J, with 29 bases in between. Germline V lookup: CDR1 SGHRS, CDR2 YFSETQ. This CDR3 has 22 amino acids.

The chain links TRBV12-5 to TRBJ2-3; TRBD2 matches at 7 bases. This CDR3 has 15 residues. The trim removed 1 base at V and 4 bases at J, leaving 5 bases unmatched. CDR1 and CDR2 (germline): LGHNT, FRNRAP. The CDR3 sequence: CASGLEGGPADTQYF. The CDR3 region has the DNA TGTGCTAGTGGTTTGGAGGGAGGGCCGGCAGATACGCAGTATTTT.

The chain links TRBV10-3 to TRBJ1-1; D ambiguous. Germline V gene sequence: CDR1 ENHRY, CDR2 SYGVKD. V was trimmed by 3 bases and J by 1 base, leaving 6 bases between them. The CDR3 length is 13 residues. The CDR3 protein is CAISEGGNTEAFF. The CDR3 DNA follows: TGTGCCATCAGTGAAGGCGGGAACACTGAAGCTTTCTTT.

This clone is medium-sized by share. The CDR3 is CASSLSGSAYNEQFF. In nucleotides, the CDR3 is TGTGCCAGCAGCCTAAGCGGGAGTGCCTACAATGAGCAGTTCTTC. The rearrangement uses TRBV7-8 and TRBJ2-1; TRBD2 aligns across 8 bases. Losses at the gene ends were 5 bases for V and 2 bases for J; bases not matched to a gene: 5. The CDR3 is made up of 15 amino acids. The V gene's germline CDR1 is SGHVS and CDR2 FQNEAQ. Based on the CDR3 plus reference TRBV7-8 and TRBJ2-1, the full variable domain is GAGVSQSPRYKVAKRGQDVALRCDPISGHVSLFWYQQALGQGPEFLTYFQNEAQLDKSGLPSDRFFAERPEGSVSTLKIQRTQQEDSAVYLCASSLSGSAYNEQFFGPGTRLTVL.

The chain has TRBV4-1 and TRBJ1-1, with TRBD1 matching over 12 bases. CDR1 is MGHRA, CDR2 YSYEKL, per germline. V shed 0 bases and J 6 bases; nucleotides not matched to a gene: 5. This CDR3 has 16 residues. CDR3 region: CASSQDVGQGAPEAFF. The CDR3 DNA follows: TGCGCCAGCAGCCAAGATGTGGGACAGGGGGCTCCTGAAGCTTTCTTT.

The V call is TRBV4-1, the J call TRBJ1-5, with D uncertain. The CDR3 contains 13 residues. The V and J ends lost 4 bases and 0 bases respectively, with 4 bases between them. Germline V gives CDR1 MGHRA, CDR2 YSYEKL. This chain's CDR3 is CASSLYSNQPQHF. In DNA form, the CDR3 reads TGCGCCAGCAGCCTCTATAGCAATCAGCCCCAGCATTTT.

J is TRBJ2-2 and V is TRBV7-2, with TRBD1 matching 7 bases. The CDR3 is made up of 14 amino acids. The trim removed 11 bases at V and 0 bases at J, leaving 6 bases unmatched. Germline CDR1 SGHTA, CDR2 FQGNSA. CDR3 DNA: TGTGCCGCCAAACAGGGGACGAACACCGGGGAGCTGTTTTTT. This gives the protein CAAKQGTNTGELFF.

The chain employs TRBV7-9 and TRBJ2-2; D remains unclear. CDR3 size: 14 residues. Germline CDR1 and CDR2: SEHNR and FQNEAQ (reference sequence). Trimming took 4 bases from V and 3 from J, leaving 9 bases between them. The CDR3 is CASSSRADTGELFF. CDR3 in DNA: TGTGCCAGCAGCTCTAGGGCGGACACCGGGGAGCTGTTTTTT.

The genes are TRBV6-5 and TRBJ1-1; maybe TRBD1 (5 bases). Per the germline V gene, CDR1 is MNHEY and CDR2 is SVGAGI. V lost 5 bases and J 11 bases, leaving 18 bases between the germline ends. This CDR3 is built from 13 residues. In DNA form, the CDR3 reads TGTGCCAGCAGTACTGGAAGCCATGCAGGGGCTTTCTTT. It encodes CASSTGSHAGAFF.

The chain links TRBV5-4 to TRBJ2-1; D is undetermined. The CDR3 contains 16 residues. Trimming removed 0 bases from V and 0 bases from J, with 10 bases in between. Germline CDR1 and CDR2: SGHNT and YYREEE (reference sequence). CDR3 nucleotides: TGTGCCAGCAGCTTGGGGGCGGAGAGCTCCTACAATGAGCAGTTCTTC. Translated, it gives CASSLGAESSYNEQFF.

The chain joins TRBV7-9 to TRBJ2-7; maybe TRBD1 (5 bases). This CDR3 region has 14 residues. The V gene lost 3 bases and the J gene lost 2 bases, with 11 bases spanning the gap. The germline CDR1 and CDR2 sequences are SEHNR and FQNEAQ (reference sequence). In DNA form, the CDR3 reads TGTGCCAGCAGCTTGGGCAGGGCCCCCTACGAGCAGTACTTC. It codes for CASSLGRAPYEQYF.

The CDR3 loop reads CASSLDSSATNEKLFF. The DNA for the CDR3 is TGCGCCAGCAGCTTGGACTCCAGTGCAACTAATGAAAAACTGTTTTTT. The rearrangement joins TRBV5-1 to TRBJ1-4; D unresolved. V was cut by 0 bases and J by 0 bases, with 9 bases left in between. The CDR3 contains 16 residues. The germline V gene encodes CDR1 SGHRS and CDR2 YFSETQ.

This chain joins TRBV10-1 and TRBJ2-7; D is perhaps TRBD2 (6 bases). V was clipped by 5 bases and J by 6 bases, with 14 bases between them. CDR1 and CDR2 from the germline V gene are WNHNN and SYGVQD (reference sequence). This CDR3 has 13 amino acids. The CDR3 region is CASSISRESEQYF. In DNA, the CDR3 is TGCGCCAGCAGTATCTCCCGGGAGTCCGAGCAGTACTTC.

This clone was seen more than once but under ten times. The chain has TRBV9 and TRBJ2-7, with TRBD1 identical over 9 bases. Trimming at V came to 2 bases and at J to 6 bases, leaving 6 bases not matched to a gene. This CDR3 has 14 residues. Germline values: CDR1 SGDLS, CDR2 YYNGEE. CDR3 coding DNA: TGTGCCAGCAGCGTGGGGACAGGGTTGAGCGAGCAGTACTTC. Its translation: CASSVGTGLSEQYF.

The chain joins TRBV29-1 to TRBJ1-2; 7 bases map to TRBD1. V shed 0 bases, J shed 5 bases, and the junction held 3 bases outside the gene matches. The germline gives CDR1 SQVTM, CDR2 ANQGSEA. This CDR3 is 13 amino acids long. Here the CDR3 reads CSVEDLGQYGYTF. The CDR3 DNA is TGCAGCGTTGAAGATCTGGGACAGTATGGCTACACCTTC.